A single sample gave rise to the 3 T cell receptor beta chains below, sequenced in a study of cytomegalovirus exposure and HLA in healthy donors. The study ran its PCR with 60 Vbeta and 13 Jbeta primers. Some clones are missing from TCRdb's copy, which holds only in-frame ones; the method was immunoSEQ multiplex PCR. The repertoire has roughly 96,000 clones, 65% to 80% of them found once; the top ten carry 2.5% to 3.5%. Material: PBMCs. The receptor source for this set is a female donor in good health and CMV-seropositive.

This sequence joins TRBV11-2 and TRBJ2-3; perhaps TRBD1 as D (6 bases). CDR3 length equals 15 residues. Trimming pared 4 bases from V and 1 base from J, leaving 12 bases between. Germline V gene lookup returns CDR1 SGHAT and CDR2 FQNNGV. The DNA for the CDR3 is TGTGCCAGCAGCTCAATCAGGGGCGGCACAGATACGCAGTATTTT. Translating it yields CASSSIRGGTDTQYF.

The CDR3 protein is CASSPPTGRGNTIYF. Written as DNA, the CDR3 is TGTGCCAGCAGCCCGCCGACAGGGAGGGGAAACACCATATATTTT. The chain is built from TRBV4-2 and TRBJ1-3; 7 bases map to TRBD1. Per germline, CDR1 LGHNA and CDR2 YNFKEQ. The trim removed 4 bases at V and 4 bases at J, leaving 7 bases unmatched. The CDR3 runs 15 residues.

Here the CDR3 reads CASSGLGGSNYGYTF. Written as DNA, the CDR3 is TGTGCCAGCAGCGGTTTAGGGGGCTCTAACTATGGCTACACCTTC. The chain employs TRBV9 and TRBJ1-2; 7 bases are shared with TRBD1. Trimming at V came to 3 bases and at J to 0 bases, leaving 5 bases not matched to a gene. The germline CDR1 and CDR2 sequences are SGDLS and YYNGEE. The CDR3 has 15 residues.